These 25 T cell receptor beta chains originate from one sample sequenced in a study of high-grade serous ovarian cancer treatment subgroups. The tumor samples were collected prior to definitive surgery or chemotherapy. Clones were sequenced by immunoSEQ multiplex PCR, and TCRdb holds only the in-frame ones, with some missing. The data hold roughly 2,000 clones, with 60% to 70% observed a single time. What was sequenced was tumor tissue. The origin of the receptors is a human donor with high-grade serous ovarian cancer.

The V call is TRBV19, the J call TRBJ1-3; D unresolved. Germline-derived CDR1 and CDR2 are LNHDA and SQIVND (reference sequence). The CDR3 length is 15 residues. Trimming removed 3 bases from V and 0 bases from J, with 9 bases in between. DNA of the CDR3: TGTGCCAGTAGTATTTTGAGCACCTCTGGAAACACCATATATTTT. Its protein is CASSILSTSGNTIYF.

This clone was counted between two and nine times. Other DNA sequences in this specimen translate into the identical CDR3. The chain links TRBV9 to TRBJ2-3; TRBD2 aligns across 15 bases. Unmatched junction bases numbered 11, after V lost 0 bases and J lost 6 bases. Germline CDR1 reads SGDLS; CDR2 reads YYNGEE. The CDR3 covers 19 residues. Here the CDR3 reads CASSVEPGLAGGRIDTQYF. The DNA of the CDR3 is TGTGCCAGCAGCGTAGAACCCGGACTAGCGGGGGGGCGCATCGATACGCAGTATTTT.

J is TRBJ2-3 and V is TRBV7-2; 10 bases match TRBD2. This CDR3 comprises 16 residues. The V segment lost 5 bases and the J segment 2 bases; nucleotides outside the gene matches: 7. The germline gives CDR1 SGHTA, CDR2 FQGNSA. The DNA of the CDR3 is TGTGCCAGCAGCGCTATAGCGGGGGGCGTCACAGATACGCAGTATTTT. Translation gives CASSAIAGGVTDTQYF. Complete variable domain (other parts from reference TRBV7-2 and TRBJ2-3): GAGVSQSPSNKVTEKGKDVELRCDPISGHTALYWYRQSLGQGLEFLIYFQGNSAPDKSGLPSDRFSAERTGGSVSTLTIQRTQQEDSAVYLCASSAIAGGVTDTQYFGPGTRLTVL.

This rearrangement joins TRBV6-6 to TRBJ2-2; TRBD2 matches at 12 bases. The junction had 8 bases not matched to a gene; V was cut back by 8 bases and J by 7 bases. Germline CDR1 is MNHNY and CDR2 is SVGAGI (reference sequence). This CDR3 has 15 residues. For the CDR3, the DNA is TGTGCCAGCCACCCTAGCGGGGGGGCGGGCGGGGAGCTGTTTTTT. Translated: CASHPSGGAGGELFF.

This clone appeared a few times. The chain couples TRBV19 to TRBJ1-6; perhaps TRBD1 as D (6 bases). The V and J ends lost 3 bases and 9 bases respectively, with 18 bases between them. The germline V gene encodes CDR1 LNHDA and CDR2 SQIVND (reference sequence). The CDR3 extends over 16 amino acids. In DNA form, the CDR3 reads TGTGCCAGTAGTATTCCCGGGGCAGGGACAAGTTCACCCCTCCACTTT. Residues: CASSIPGAGTSSPLHF.

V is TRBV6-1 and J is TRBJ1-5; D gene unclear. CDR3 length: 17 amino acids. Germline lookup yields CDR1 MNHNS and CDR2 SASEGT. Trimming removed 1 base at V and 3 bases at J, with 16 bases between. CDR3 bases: TGTGCCAGCAGTGAAGTCGCGGCGCGAGCCTTCAATCAGCCCCAGCATTTT. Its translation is CASSEVAARAFNQPQHF.

CDR3 nucleotides: TGTGCCAGCAGTTTAAGGACAGGGAAAGATAATTCACCCCTCCACTTT. As protein: CASSLRTGKDNSPLHF. The V call is TRBV27, the J call TRBJ1-6; 8 bases fit TRBD1. Germline V gene lookup returns CDR1 MNHEY and CDR2 SMNVEV (reference sequence). V shed 2 bases and J 5 bases; nucleotides not matched to a gene: 5. The CDR3 consists of 16 residues.

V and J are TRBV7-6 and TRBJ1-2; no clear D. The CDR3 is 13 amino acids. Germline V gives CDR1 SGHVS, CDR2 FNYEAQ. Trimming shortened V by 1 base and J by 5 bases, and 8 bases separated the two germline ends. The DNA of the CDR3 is TGTGCCAGCAGCTTAGGCAACTCATATGGCTACACCTTC. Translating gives CASSLGNSYGYTF. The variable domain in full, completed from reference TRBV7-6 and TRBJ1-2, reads GAGVSQSPRYKVTKRGQDVALRCDPISGHVSLYWYRQALGQGPEFLTYFNYEAQQDKSGLPNDRFSAERPEGSISTLTIQRTEQRDSAMYRCASSLGNSYGYTFGSGTRLTVV.

This chain's CDR3 is CAWSGQLGGEQYF. For the CDR3, the DNA is TGTGCCTGGAGTGGTCAACTCGGGGGCGAGCAGTACTTC. V is TRBV30 and J is TRBJ2-7, with D perhaps matching TRBD2 (6 bases). Trimming removed 1 base from V and 6 bases from J, with 13 bases in between. This CDR3 spans 13 amino acids. Germline V CDR1 and CDR2: GTSNPN, SVGIG (reference sequence).

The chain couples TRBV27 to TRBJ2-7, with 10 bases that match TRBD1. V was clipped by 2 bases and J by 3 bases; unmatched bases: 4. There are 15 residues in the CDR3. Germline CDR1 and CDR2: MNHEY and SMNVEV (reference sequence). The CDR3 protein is CASSLPGQGLYEQYF. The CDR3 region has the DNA TGTGCCAGCAGTTTACCGGGACAGGGGCTCTACGAGCAGTACTTC.

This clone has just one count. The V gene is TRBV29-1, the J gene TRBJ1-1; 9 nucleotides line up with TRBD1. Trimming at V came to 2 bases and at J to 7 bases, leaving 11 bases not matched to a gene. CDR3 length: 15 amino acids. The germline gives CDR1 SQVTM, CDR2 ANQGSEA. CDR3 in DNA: TGCAGCGTTGAAAAGGGACAGGGAGGTGACGGTGAAGCTTTCTTT. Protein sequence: CSVEKGQGGDGEAFF.

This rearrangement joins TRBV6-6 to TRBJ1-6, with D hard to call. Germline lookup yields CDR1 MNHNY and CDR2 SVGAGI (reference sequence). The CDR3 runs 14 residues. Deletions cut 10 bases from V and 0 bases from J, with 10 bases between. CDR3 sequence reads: CATSISSYNSPLHF. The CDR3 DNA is TGTGCCACCTCAATAAGCTCCTATAATTCACCCCTCCACTTT.

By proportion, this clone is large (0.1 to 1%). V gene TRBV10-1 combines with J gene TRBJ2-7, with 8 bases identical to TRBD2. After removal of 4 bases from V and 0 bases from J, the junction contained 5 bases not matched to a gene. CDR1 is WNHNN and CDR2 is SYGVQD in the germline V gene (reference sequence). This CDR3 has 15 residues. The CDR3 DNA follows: TGCGCCAGCAGTGGAAAGCGGGGGAGCTCCTACGAGCAGTACTTC. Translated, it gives CASSGKRGSSYEQYF.

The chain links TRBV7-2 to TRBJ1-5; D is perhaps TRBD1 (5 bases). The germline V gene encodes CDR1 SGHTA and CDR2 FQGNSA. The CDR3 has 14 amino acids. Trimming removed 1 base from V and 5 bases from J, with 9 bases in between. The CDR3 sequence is CASSLGGGYQPQHF. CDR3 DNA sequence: TGTGCCAGCAGCTTAGGTGGGGGATATCAGCCCCAGCATTTT. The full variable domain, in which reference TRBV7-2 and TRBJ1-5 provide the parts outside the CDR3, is GAGVSQSPSNKVTEKGKDVELRCDPISGHTALYWYRQSLGQGLEFLIYFQGNSAPDKSGLPSDRFSAERTGGSVSTLTIQRTQQEDSAVYLCASSLGGGYQPQHFGDGTRLSIL.

CDR3 coding DNA: TGCGCCAGCAGCCAAGGGTACGGGGGGGGCGGCTACACCTTC. Residues: CASSQGYGGGGYTF. The rearrangement uses TRBV4-3 and TRBJ1-2; D is possibly TRBD1 (6 bases). Germline V gives CDR1 LGHNA, CDR2 YSLEER. The V end was cut by 1 base, the J end by 8 bases, with 14 bases between. The CDR3 consists of 14 residues.

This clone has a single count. CDR3 region: CASSVNQGSTDTQYF. CDR3 nucleotide sequence: TGTGCCAGCAGTGTTAACCAGGGTAGCACAGATACGCAGTATTTT. This chain joins TRBV6-4 and TRBJ2-3; D might be TRBD1 (5 bases). Per the germline V gene, CDR1 is MRHNA and CDR2 is SNTAGT. Between the trimmed V and J ends, which lost 4 bases and 0 bases, there was a span of 11 bases. CDR3 length: 15 residues.

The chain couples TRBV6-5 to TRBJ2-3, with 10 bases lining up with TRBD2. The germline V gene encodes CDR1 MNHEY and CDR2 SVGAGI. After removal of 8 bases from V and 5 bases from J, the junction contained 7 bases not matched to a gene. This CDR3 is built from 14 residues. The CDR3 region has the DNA TGTGCCAGCGGGGATAGCGGGGGGTTAGATACGCAGTATTTT. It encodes CASGDSGGLDTQYF.

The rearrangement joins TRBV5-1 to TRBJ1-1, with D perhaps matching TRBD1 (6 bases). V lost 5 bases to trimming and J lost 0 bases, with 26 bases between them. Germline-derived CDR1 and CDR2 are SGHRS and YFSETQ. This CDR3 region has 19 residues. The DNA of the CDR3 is TGCGCCAGCAGTTACCAACGGGGGGCCGGGGGAACCCTGAACACTGAAGCTTTCTTT. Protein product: CASSYQRGAGGTLNTEAFF.

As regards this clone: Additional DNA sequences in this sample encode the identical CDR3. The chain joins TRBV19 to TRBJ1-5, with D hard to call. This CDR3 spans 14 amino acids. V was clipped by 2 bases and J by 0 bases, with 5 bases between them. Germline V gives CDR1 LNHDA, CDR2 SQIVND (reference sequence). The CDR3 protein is CASSIMGSNQPQHF. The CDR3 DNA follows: TGTGCCAGTAGTATAATGGGTAGCAATCAGCCCCAGCATTTT.

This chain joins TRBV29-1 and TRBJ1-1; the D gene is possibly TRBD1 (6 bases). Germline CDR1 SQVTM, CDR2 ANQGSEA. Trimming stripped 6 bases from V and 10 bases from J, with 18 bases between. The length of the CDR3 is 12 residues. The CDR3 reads CSVRPRQDVAFF. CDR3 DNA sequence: TGCAGCGTGCGACCTCGACAGGATGTAGCTTTCTTT.

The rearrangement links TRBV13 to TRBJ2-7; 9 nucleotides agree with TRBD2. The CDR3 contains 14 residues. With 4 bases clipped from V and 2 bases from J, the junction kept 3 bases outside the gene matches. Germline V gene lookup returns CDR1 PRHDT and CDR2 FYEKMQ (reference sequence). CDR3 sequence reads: CASSYGGGAYEQYF. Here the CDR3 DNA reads TGTGCCAGCAGCTACGGCGGGGGGGCCTACGAGCAGTACTTC.

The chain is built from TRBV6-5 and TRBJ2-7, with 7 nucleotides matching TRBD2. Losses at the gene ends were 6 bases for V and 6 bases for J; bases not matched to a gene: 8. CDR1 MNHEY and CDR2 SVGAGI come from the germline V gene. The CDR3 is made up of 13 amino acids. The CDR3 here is CASRSGDLREQYF. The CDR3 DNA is TGTGCCAGCAGAAGCGGGGACCTCCGCGAGCAGTACTTC.

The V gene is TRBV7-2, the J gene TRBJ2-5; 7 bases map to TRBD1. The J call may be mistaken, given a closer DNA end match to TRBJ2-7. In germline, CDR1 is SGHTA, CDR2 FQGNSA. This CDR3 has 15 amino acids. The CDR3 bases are TGTGCCAGCAGCTTTTGGACAGGCAACTCCTACGAGCAGTACTTC. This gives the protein CASSFWTGNSYEQYF.

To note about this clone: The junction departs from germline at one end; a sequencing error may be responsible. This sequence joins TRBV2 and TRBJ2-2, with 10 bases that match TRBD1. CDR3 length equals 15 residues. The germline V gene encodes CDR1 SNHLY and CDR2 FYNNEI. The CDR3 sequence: CATLDRGREHRGAVF. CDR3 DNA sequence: TGTGCCACGCTAGACAGGGGGCGCGAACACCGGGGAGCTGTTTTT.

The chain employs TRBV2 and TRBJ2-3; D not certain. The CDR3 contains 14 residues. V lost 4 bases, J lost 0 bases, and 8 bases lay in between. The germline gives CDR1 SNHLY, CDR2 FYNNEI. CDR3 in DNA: TGTGCCAGCAGTGGGACCTCTAGCACAGATACGCAGTATTTT. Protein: CASSGTSSTDTQYF.